This TCR beta chain was recorded in a study of cytomegalovirus exposure and HLA in healthy donors. Study overall: Within the Caucasian-associated ancestry cluster were roughly 82% of the approximately 400 genotyped donors.

A remark on this clone: Its antigen is not known.

Study outcomes and limitations: Rarity characterized most TCR sequences, yet some public TCRs appeared in many donors. Earlier analysis looked at TCR beta V segments, and most were productive about 90% or about 30% of the time. TCR beta chains numbering more than 150 were designated cytomegalovirus-associated.

This CDR3 is 16 amino acids long. V shed 3 bases and J 3 bases; nucleotides not matched to a gene: 11. CDR1 SGHVS and CDR2 FQNEAQ come from the germline V gene. This PCR relied on a set of 60 Vbeta primers and 13 Jbeta primers. Sequencing was performed with immunoSEQ multiplex PCR; in TCRdb, only in-frame clones are kept and a portion is missing. This repertoire shows roughly 70,000 clones, around 70% found once; its top ten account for approximately 10%. Input material: PBMCs. This rearrangement joins TRBV7-8 to TRBJ2-7, with 7 bases fitting TRBD2. This clonotype originated in a human donor in good health. The CDR3 sequence: CASSFLLGAGNYEQYF. The CDR3 DNA follows: TGTGCCAGCAGCTTCCTACTAGGAGCGGGAAACTACGAGCAGTACTTC.